Listed below are T cell receptor beta chains from one sample, sequenced in a study of human T cells and chemical hapten exposure. Using its own MiXCR run on the RACE reads, TCRdb lists one record per CDR3 protein. The table records tens of thousands of distinct CDR3 sequences, around 15% of them present only once. Here the sequenced sample was whole blood, taken in connection with sensitization to the hapten diphenylcyclopropenone (DPC). The receptors here all came from a woman aged 45 to 65 with alopecia areata. Some clones in this sample may be carry-over from other donors' samples. The CDR3 runs from the conserved cysteine through the conserved F or W. The D gene is left open where the match is weak. Expanded clones get a size class; other rows say once, few or many, or leave the size out.

TRBJ1-5,TRBV27,TRBD1,many,CASSQSTGGDQPQHF,TGTGCCAGCAGTCAATCGACAGGGGGCGATCAGCCCCAGCATTTT
TRBJ2-1,TRBV6-2/TRBV6-3,NA,NA,CASSTVLSEQFF,TGTGCCAGCAGCACCGTTCTGAGTGAGCAGTTCTTC
TRBJ2-3,TRBV6-1,NA,NA,CASSEARGPGRISTDTQYF,TGTGCCAGCAGTGAAGCCAGAGGACCGGGACGTATTAGCACAGATACGCAGTATTTT
TRBJ1-2,TRBV18,NA,NA,CASSRQEKDGYTF,TGTGCCAGCTCACGACAGGAGAAGGATGGCTACACCTTC
TRBJ2-2,TRBV4-2,TRBD1,NA,CASSQQGDSGELFF,TGTGCCAGCAGCCAACAGGGGGATAGCGGGGAGCTGTTTTTT
TRBJ1-5,TRBV10-3,NA,NA,CAISDQGYGNQPQHF,TGTGCCATCAGTGACCAAGGCTACGGCAATCAGCCCCAGCATTTT
TRBJ1-2,TRBV20-1,NA,few,CSALKPRYGLRTNYGYTF,TGCAGTGCCCTCAAACCGAGATACGGCCTAAGAACCAACTATGGCTACACCTTC
TRBJ2-7,TRBV6-5,NA,NA,CASSYSSLATYEQYF,TGTGCCAGCAGTTACTCGAGTCTCGCTACCTACGAGCAGTACTTC
TRBJ2-3,TRBV15,NA,NA,CATSRRSSLADTQYF,TGTGCCACCAGCAGAAGGTCTAGCCTAGCGGATACGCAGTATTTT
TRBJ2-1,TRBV20-1,NA,few,CSASRDQSDEQFF,TGCAGTGCTAGCCGGGACCAGTCGGATGAGCAGTTCTTC
TRBJ2-7,TRBV6-2/TRBV6-3,NA,few,CASSAVSISEQYF,TGTGCCAGCAGTGCCGTGAGTATCAGCGAGCAGTACTTC
TRBJ2-3,TRBV20-1,TRBD1,NA,CSARDHRGSTDTQYF,TGCAGTGCTAGAGATCACAGGGGCAGCACAGATACGCAGTATTTT
TRBJ2-1,TRBV28,NA,NA,CASKGSNYNEQFF,TGTGCCAGCAAAGGGTCAAACTACAATGAGCAGTTCTTC
TRBJ1-1,TRBV20-1,TRBD1,many,CSASPLNRGDTEAFF,TGCAGTGCTAGCCCCCTAAACAGGGGGGACACTGAAGCTTTCTTT
TRBJ1-1,TRBV6-6,NA,NA,CASSLIAGNSEAFF,TGTGCCAGCAGTCTCATCGCGGGGAACTCTGAAGCTTTCTTT
TRBJ1-2,TRBV7-6,NA,few,CASSLDPDQRYGYTF,TGTGCCAGCAGCTTAGATCCGGACCAACGCTATGGCTACACCTTC
TRBJ2-1,TRBV24-1,TRBD1,few,CATSDPRTGREEFF,TGTGCCACCAGTGACCCCCGGACAGGGAGAGAGGAATTCTTC
TRBJ2-1,TRBV18,TRBD1,few,CASSQGQRNEQFF,TGTGCCAGCTCGCAGGGACAGCGCAATGAGCAGTTCTTC
TRBJ2-7,TRBV7-2,TRBD2,NA,CASSLRLGGRRYEQYF,TGTGCCAGCAGCTTAAGGCTCGGCGGGAGGCGCTACGAGCAGTACTTC
TRBJ1-6,TRBV7-8,NA,NA,CASSFDTDNSPLHF,TGTGCCAGCAGCTTTGACACTGATAATTCACCCCTCCACTTT
TRBJ2-4,TRBV5-1,TRBD2,NA,CASSGGRTSGSNIQYF,TGCGCCAGCAGCGGGGGCCGGACTAGCGGGAGTAACATTCAGTACTTC
TRBJ2-3,TRBV12-3/TRBV12-4,TRBD1,few,CASSHRGRDTQYF,TGTGCCAGCAGCCACAGGGGGCGAGATACGCAGTATTTT
TRBJ2-7,TRBV4-2,NA,NA,CASRLTAGTTYEQYF,TGTGCCAGCAGACTAACGGCCGGGACGACCTACGAGCAGTACTTC
TRBJ1-1,TRBV11-3,NA,NA,CASSLGLKDSEAFF,TGTGCCAGCAGCTTGGGACTGAAGGATTCTGAAGCTTTCTTT
TRBJ2-5,TRBV12-3/TRBV12-4,NA,few,CASSPRQATEETQYF,TGTGCCAGCAGTCCACGGCAAGCTACCGAAGAGACCCAGTACTTC
TRBJ2-7,TRBV29-1,NA,NA,CSVEIRGPPYEQYF,TGCAGCGTTGAAATAAGGGGCCCACCCTACGAGCAGTACTTC
TRBJ2-7,TRBV7-2,TRBD2,few,CASSPTSAGGPYEQYF,TGTGCCAGCAGCCCTACGTCAGCGGGAGGGCCCTACGAGCAGTACTTC
TRBJ2-5,TRBV7-2,TRBD2,NA,CASSLGPLASGAETQYF,TGTGCCAGCAGCTTAGGTCCTTTGGCTAGCGGGGCAGAGACCCAGTACTTC
TRBJ2-7,TRBV7-9,NA,NA,CASSFSQEQYF,TGTGCCAGCAGCTTTAGCCAGGAGCAGTACTTC
TRBJ1-4,TRBV6-1,NA,once,CAGKRATNEKLFF,TGTGCCGGAAAGCGAGCAACTAATGAAAAACTGTTTTTT
TRBJ1-1,TRBV12-5,NA,NA,CASGLVQRNTEAFF,TGTGCTAGTGGTTTGGTACAGAGGAACACTGAAGCTTTCTTT
TRBJ2-3,TRBV20-1,NA,NA,CSARDSTTDTQYF,TGCAGTGCTAGAGATAGTACCACAGATACGCAGTATTTT
TRBJ1-5,TRBV6-2/TRBV6-3,NA,many,CASMGQSRGGNQPQHF,TGTGCCAGCATGGGCCAGAGTAGGGGTGGCAATCAGCCCCAGCATTTT
TRBJ2-5,TRBV20-1,NA,NA,CSGTRLGQYF,TGCAGTGGGACCCGTCTGGGCCAGTACTTC
TRBJ2-3,TRBV28,TRBD2,few,CASFGGIRSTDTQYF,TGTGCCAGCTTCGGGGGGATCAGGAGCACAGATACGCAGTATTTT
TRBJ2-7,TRBV10-3,NA,few,CAISGTYEQYF,TGTGCCATCAGTGGAACCTACGAGCAGTACTTC
TRBJ1-2,TRBV12-3/TRBV12-4,TRBD1,NA,CASSLNRGDYGYTF,TGTGCCAGCAGTTTAAACAGGGGGGACTATGGCTACACCTTC
TRBJ2-2,TRBV11-2,NA,medium-sized,CASSLGGGGELFF,TGTGCCAGCAGCTTAGGCGGCGGCGGGGAGCTGTTTTTT
TRBJ1-2,TRBV5-5,NA,NA,CASSLLAQGLNGYTF,TGTGCCAGCAGCTTATTGGCACAGGGCTTAAATGGCTACACCTTC
TRBJ2-7,TRBV5-5,TRBD2,once,CASSLEGTSGSSLEQYF,TGTGCCAGCAGCTTGGAAGGGACTAGCGGGAGTAGTCTCGAGCAGTACTTC
TRBJ2-7,TRBV5-1,TRBD2,few,CASSSNYGTSGRHEQYF,TGCGCCAGCAGCTCCAACTACGGGACTAGCGGGAGACACGAGCAGTACTTC
TRBJ2-7,TRBV30,TRBD2,NA,CAWSGLAGDEQYF,TGTGCCTGGAGTGGGCTAGCGGGAGACGAGCAGTACTTC
TRBJ2-1,TRBV11-3,TRBD2,NA,CASSLVEAGGLPNEQFF,TGTGCCAGCAGCTTAGTAGAGGCGGGAGGGCTTCCCAATGAGCAGTTCTTC
TRBJ2-7,TRBV6-2/TRBV6-3,TRBD2,NA,CASSISGTTYEQYF,TGTGCCAGCAGTATTAGCGGGACCACCTACGAGCAGTACTTC
TRBJ2-1,TRBV14,NA,NA,CASSREDFHYNEQFF,TGTGCCAGCAGCCGCGAGGACTTTCACTACAATGAGCAGTTCTTC
TRBJ1-5,TRBV15,NA,NA,CATSRGREQPQHF,TGTGCCACCAGCAGGGGCAGGGAGCAGCCCCAGCATTTT
TRBJ1-4,TRBV30,NA,NA,CAWSPTGTLNEKLFF,TGTGCCTGGTCTCCTACCGGGACCCTGAATGAAAAACTGTTTTTT
TRBJ1-2,TRBV25-1,NA,NA,CASYFDGPPNYGYTF,TGTGCCAGCTACTTTGACGGACCTCCTAACTATGGCTACACCTTC
TRBJ1-5,TRBV20-1,NA,many,CSATAFSGSNQPQHF,TGCAGTGCTACGGCGTTCAGCGGTAGCAATCAGCCCCAGCATTTT
TRBJ2-5,TRBV7-8,NA,NA,CASSLASRGTQYF,TGTGCCAGCAGCTTAGCATCAAGGGGGACCCAGTACTTC
TRBJ2-1,TRBV6-6,TRBD2,few,CASSRTSGSNEQFF,TGTGCCAGCAGTCGGACTAGCGGGAGCAATGAGCAGTTCTTC
TRBJ1-1,TRBV12-3/TRBV12-4,NA,few,CASSSTDWGSEAFF,TGTGCCAGCAGTTCCACTGATTGGGGCTCTGAAGCTTTCTTT
TRBJ1-1,TRBV29-1,NA,few,CSVGQPNTEAFF,TGCAGCGTGGGACAACCGAACACTGAAGCTTTCTTT
TRBJ2-7,TRBV10-1,NA,NA,CASSESGIYEQYF,TGCGCCAGCAGTGAGTCGGGCATCTACGAGCAGTACTTC
TRBJ1-1,TRBV29-1,NA,many,CSADSVLGGGDTEAFF,TGCAGCGCCGACTCGGTATTGGGCGGGGGCGACACTGAAGCTTTCTTT
TRBJ2-5,TRBV6-5,NA,NA,CASSYRDQRETQYF,TGTGCCAGCAGTTACCGAGATCAGCGGGAGACCCAGTACTTC
TRBJ2-2,TRBV7-2,NA,NA,CASSDDSSTGELFF,TGTGCCAGCAGCGACGATAGTTCCACCGGGGAGCTGTTTTTT
TRBJ1-1,TRBV4-3,NA,few,CASSQDREVAGSRDAFF,TGCGCCAGCAGCCAAGATAGAGAGGTAGCAGGCAGTAGGGACGCTTTCTTT
TRBJ1-1,TRBV18,TRBD1,NA,CASSRDSRDTEAFF,TGTGCCAGCTCAAGGGACAGCCGGGACACTGAAGCTTTCTTT